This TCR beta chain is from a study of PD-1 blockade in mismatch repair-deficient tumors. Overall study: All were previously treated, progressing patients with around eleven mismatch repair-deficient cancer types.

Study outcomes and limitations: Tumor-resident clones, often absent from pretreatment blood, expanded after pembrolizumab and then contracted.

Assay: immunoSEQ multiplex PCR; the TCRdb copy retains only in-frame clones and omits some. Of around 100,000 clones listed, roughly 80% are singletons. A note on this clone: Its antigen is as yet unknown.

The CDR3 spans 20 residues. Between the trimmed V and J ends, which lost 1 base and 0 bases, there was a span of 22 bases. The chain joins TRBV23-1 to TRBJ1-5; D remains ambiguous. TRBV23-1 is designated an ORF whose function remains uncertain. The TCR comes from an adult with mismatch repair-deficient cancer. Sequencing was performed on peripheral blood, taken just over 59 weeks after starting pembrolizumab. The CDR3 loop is CASSQYRATTHPLSNQPQHF. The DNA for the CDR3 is TGCGCCAGCAGTCAATATAGGGCCACCACCCATCCCCTTAGCAATCAGCCCCAGCATTTT.